This is a list of T cell receptor beta chains from one sample in a study of metastatic and nonmetastatic thyroid tumors. Using MiXCR, TCRdb reanalyzed the PCR reads. The data contain around 28,000 clones, 25% to 35% of them seen just once; the ten biggest clones take up around 28%. Sequences were obtained from blood. These receptors were taken from a female donor with papillary thyroid cancer or a benign thyroid nodule (not recorded which). Some clones in this sample may be carry-over from other donors' samples. The CDR3 runs from the conserved cysteine through the conserved F or W. The D gene is left open where the match is weak. Clone size appears in some rows only: once, few, many, or a class for an expanded clone.

j_gene: TRBJ2-2
v_gene: TRBV7-9
abundance: many
d_gene: TRBD2
CDR3aa: CASSSIETGTRGSGELFF
CDR3nt: TGTGCCAGCAGCTCGATAGAAACCGGGACTAGAGGCTCCGGGGAGCTGTTTTTT

j_gene: TRBJ1-5
v_gene: TRBV4-1
abundance: -
d_gene: -
CDR3aa: CASSQDRYQPQHF
CDR3nt: TGCGCCAGCAGCCAAGATAGGTACCAGCCCCAGCATTTT

j_gene: TRBJ2-7
v_gene: TRBV4-2
abundance: many
d_gene: -
CDR3aa: CASSQVRAGQVGEQYF
CDR3nt: TGTGCCAGCAGCCAAGTGAGGGCGGGACAAGTGGGCGAGCAGTACTTC

j_gene: TRBJ2-3
v_gene: TRBV20-1
abundance: many
d_gene: -
CDR3aa: CSATISGTTDTQYF
CDR3nt: TGCAGTGCTACCATATCGGGGACCACAGATACGCAGTATTTT

j_gene: TRBJ2-1
v_gene: TRBV6-2/TRBV6-3
abundance: few
d_gene: -
CDR3aa: CASSYPSLAINEQFF
CDR3nt: TGTGCCAGCAGTTACCCGAGTTTAGCAATCAATGAGCAGTTCTTC

j_gene: TRBJ2-1
v_gene: TRBV3-1
abundance: few
d_gene: -
CDR3aa: CASSQESPEGIRDEQFF
CDR3nt: TGTGCCAGCAGCCAAGAAAGCCCTGAAGGTATAAGAGATGAGCAGTTCTTC

j_gene: TRBJ2-7
v_gene: TRBV11-2
abundance: -
d_gene: TRBD2
CDR3aa: CASSLDPPSGSAYEQYF
CDR3nt: TGTGCCAGCAGCTTAGATCCCCCTAGCGGGAGTGCGTACGAGCAGTACTTC

j_gene: TRBJ2-1
v_gene: TRBV4-1
abundance: -
d_gene: TRBD2
CDR3aa: CASSQETSGAYNEQFF
CDR3nt: TGCGCCAGCAGCCAAGAAACTAGCGGGGCTTACAATGAGCAGTTCTTC

j_gene: TRBJ1-2
v_gene: TRBV28
abundance: few
d_gene: TRBD1
CDR3aa: CASRVTGVGGYTF
CDR3nt: TGTGCCAGCAGAGTCACAGGGGTAGGAGGCTACACCTTC

j_gene: TRBJ2-7
v_gene: TRBV27
abundance: medium-sized
d_gene: TRBD1
CDR3aa: CASSSPGTGGIYEQYF
CDR3nt: TGTGCCAGCAGTTCCCCCGGGACAGGGGGCATCTACGAGCAGTACTTC

j_gene: TRBJ2-1
v_gene: TRBV19
abundance: -
d_gene: -
CDR3aa: CASSIGGNEQFF
CDR3nt: TGTGCCAGTAGTATTGGCGGGAATGAGCAGTTCTTC

j_gene: TRBJ1-2
v_gene: TRBV11-2
abundance: -
d_gene: -
CDR3aa: CASSLDFGYGYTF
CDR3nt: TGTGCCAGCAGCTTAGATTTTGGGTATGGCTACACCTTC

j_gene: TRBJ1-1
v_gene: TRBV19
abundance: few
d_gene: -
CDR3aa: CASRGGNTEAFF
CDR3nt: TGTGCCAGTAGGGGTGGAAACACTGAAGCTTTCTTT

j_gene: TRBJ1-1
v_gene: TRBV6-1
abundance: -
d_gene: TRBD1
CDR3aa: CASSGDSPRAFF
CDR3nt: TGTGCCAGCAGTGGGGACAGCCCGAGGGCTTTCTTT

j_gene: TRBJ2-1
v_gene: TRBV20-1
abundance: -
d_gene: -
CDR3aa: CSARDPQTVYEQFF
CDR3nt: TGCAGTGCTAGAGATCCTCAAACGGTGTATGAGCAGTTCTTC

j_gene: TRBJ1-5
v_gene: TRBV6-1
abundance: -
d_gene: TRBD1
CDR3aa: CASSWTGSSSNQPQHF
CDR3nt: TGTGCCAGCAGTTGGACAGGGAGTTCGAGCAATCAGCCCCAGCATTTT

j_gene: TRBJ2-1
v_gene: TRBV28
abundance: few
d_gene: -
CDR3aa: CASSFRPGNNEQFF
CDR3nt: TGTGCCAGCAGTTTTAGACCGGGGAACAATGAGCAGTTCTTC

j_gene: TRBJ2-6
v_gene: TRBV19
abundance: -
d_gene: -
CDR3aa: CASSLIRGAGANVLTF
CDR3nt: TGTGCCAGTAGTTTGATCAGGGGCGCAGGGGCCAACGTCCTGACTTTC

j_gene: TRBJ2-1
v_gene: TRBV11-1
abundance: -
d_gene: TRBD2
CDR3aa: CASSPAGGGSYNEQFF
CDR3nt: TGTGCCAGCAGCCCTGCGGGAGGTGGGTCCTACAATGAGCAGTTCTTC

j_gene: TRBJ1-1
v_gene: TRBV18
abundance: -
d_gene: -
CDR3aa: CASSPHMNTEAFF
CDR3nt: TGTGCCAGCTCACCACATATGAACACTGAAGCTTTCTTT

j_gene: TRBJ2-7
v_gene: TRBV9
abundance: few
d_gene: -
CDR3aa: CASSSGLDEQYF
CDR3nt: TGCGCCAGCAGCTCCGGACTGGACGAGCAGTACTTC

j_gene: TRBJ1-3
v_gene: TRBV20-1
abundance: -
d_gene: -
CDR3aa: CSAYGSGNTIYF
CDR3nt: TGCAGTGCTTACGGCTCTGGAAACACCATATATTTT

j_gene: TRBJ2-3
v_gene: TRBV12-5
abundance: -
d_gene: TRBD1
CDR3aa: CASGLRQGVSDTQYF
CDR3nt: TGTGCTAGTGGTTTGAGACAGGGGGTCTCAGATACGCAGTATTTT

j_gene: TRBJ2-3
v_gene: TRBV6-6
abundance: few
d_gene: -
CDR3aa: CASSYLDRTDTQYF
CDR3nt: TGTGCCAGCAGTTACCTCGACAGGACAGATACGCAGTATTTT

j_gene: TRBJ2-2
v_gene: TRBV9
abundance: -
d_gene: -
CDR3aa: CASSGTRGSTGELFF
CDR3nt: TGTGCCAGCAGCGGGACTCGAGGGAGCACCGGGGAGCTGTTTTTT

j_gene: TRBJ2-1
v_gene: TRBV10-1
abundance: -
d_gene: TRBD2
CDR3aa: CASSSGLAADNEQFF
CDR3nt: TGCGCCAGCAGTTCAGGACTAGCGGCCGACAATGAGCAGTTCTTC

j_gene: TRBJ2-7
v_gene: TRBV6-1
abundance: few
d_gene: TRBD2
CDR3aa: CASTRTSGRAHEQYF
CDR3nt: TGTGCCAGCACAAGGACTAGCGGGAGGGCCCACGAGCAGTACTTC

j_gene: TRBJ2-3
v_gene: TRBV9
abundance: many
d_gene: TRBD2
CDR3aa: CASSPSGLVGDTQYF
CDR3nt: TGTGCCAGCAGCCCTTCGGGACTAGTCGGTGATACGCAGTATTTT

j_gene: TRBJ1-1
v_gene: TRBV6-1
abundance: few
d_gene: -
CDR3aa: CASSLPGGLGSEAFF
CDR3nt: TGTGCCAGCAGTCTTCCCGGGGGACTAGGCTCTGAAGCTTTCTTT

j_gene: TRBJ2-2
v_gene: TRBV24-1
abundance: -
d_gene: TRBD2
CDR3aa: CATSDFSAAGGIGELFF
CDR3nt: TGTGCCACCAGTGATTTTTCGGCAGCGGGAGGTATCGGGGAGCTGTTTTTT

j_gene: TRBJ2-7
v_gene: TRBV4-1
abundance: many
d_gene: -
CDR3aa: CASSQDRDFSSYEQYF
CDR3nt: TGCGCCAGCAGCCAAGATCGGGACTTCTCTTCCTACGAGCAGTACTTC

j_gene: TRBJ2-1
v_gene: TRBV5-1
abundance: -
d_gene: TRBD1
CDR3aa: CASTPGGTYNEQFF
CDR3nt: TGCGCCAGCACCCCAGGGGGCACCTACAATGAGCAGTTCTTC

j_gene: TRBJ1-2
v_gene: TRBV15
abundance: -
d_gene: -
CDR3aa: CATSKVRLLRGGGGYTF
CDR3nt: TGTGCCACCAGCAAAGTTCGCCTACTTAGGGGGGGTGGTGGCTACACCTTC

j_gene: TRBJ2-3
v_gene: TRBV11-3
abundance: many
d_gene: -
CDR3aa: CASSLVRATQYF
CDR3nt: TGTGCCAGCAGCTTAGTCAGGGCTACGCAGTATTTT

j_gene: TRBJ1-2
v_gene: TRBV12-3/TRBV12-4
abundance: -
d_gene: -
CDR3aa: CASSPGQFYGYTF
CDR3nt: TGTGCCAGCAGTCCCGGACAGTTCTATGGCTACACCTTC

j_gene: TRBJ2-1
v_gene: TRBV6-1
abundance: -
d_gene: -
CDR3aa: CASSEQVEQFF
CDR3nt: TGTGCCAGCAGTGAGCAGGTTGAGCAGTTCTTC

j_gene: TRBJ1-6
v_gene: TRBV28
abundance: -
d_gene: -
CDR3aa: CARTRGGSWYNSPLHF
CDR3nt: TGTGCCAGGACCCGTGGGGGGAGCTGGTATAATTCACCCCTCCACTTT

j_gene: TRBJ2-7
v_gene: TRBV7-8
abundance: once
d_gene: TRBD1
CDR3aa: CASSLGTGRSYEQYF
CDR3nt: TGTGCCAGCAGCTTAGGGACAGGGCGAAGCTACGAGCAGTACTTT

j_gene: TRBJ1-1
v_gene: TRBV28
abundance: few
d_gene: -
CDR3aa: CASGERTVGTEAFF
CDR3nt: TGTGCCAGCGGGGAGAGGACGGTGGGCACTGAAGCTTTCTTT

j_gene: TRBJ2-3
v_gene: TRBV5-1
abundance: -
d_gene: -
CDR3aa: CASSVERPSTDTQYF
CDR3nt: TGCGCCAGCAGCGTGGAAAGACCAAGCACAGATACGCAGTATTTT